This T cell receptor (beta chain) was documented in a study of blood T cell repertoires in COVID-19. Study overall: COVID-19 samples, acute and convalescent, were from the United States, Italy and Spain.

The CDR3 length is 14 residues. With V trimmed by 5 bases and J by 6 bases, 7 bases remained unmatched. Germline V CDR1 and CDR2: SEHNR, FQNEAQ (reference sequence). Authors' data handling: Reference gene primer amplification yielded estimated nucleated cell counts. Sequencing used immunoSEQ multiplex PCR; TCRdb keeps in-frame clones, though not all of them. The V and J calls and the clone size are those of that table, but D and trimming were determined from the DNA. The data hold roughly 230,000 clones, with about 85% observed a single time. The origin of this receptor is a man aged 40-49 years with acute or convalescent COVID-19. Sequencing was performed on peripheral blood. The chain uses TRBV7-9 and TRBJ1-1; the match to TRBD1 covers 9 bases. This CDR3 reads CASSPPDRGAEAFF. CDR3 DNA sequence: TGTGCCAGCAGCCCACCCGACAGGGGGGCTGAAGCTTTCTTT. The entire variable domain, with the rest obtained from reference TRBV7-9 and TRBJ1-1, is as follows: DTGVSQNPRHKITKRGQNVTFRCDPISEHNRLYWYRQTLGQGPEFLTYFQNEAQLEKSRLLSDRFSAERPKGSFSTLEIQRTEQGDSAMYLCASSPPDRGAEAFFGQGTRLTVV.